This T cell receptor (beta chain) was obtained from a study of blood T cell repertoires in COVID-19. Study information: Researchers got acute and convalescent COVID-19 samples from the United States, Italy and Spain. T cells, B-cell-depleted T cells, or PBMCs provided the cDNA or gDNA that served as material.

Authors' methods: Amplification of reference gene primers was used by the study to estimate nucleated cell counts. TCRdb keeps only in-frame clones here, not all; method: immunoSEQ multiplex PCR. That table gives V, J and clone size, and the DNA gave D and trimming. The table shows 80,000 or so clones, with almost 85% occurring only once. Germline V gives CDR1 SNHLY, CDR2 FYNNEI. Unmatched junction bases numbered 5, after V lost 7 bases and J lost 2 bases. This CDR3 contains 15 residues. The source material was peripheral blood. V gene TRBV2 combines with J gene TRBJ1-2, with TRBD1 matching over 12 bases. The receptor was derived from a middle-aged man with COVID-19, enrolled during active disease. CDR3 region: CASTPGQGANYGYTF. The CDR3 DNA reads TGTGCCAGCACCCCGGGACAGGGGGCGAACTATGGCTACACCTTC.